This passage covers 10 T cell receptor beta chains from one sample sequenced in a study of blood T cells in healthy people across ages. With a J-beta primer mix and a sample-barcoded 5' primer, a second PCR ran about 7 to 12 cycles. In TCRdb, the 5' RACE reads were re-called with MiXCR into one record per CDR3 protein. The sample includes about 800,000 distinct CDR3 sequences, 58% of them seen just once. The sample consisted of blood. The source is a young man in good health.

The sample holds one count of this clonotype. The DNA for the CDR3 is TGTGCCAGCGCTGGACCATCCGGGAATGAGCAGTTCTTC. It yields the protein CASAGPSGNEQFF. The V call is TRBV3-1, the J call TRBJ2-1, with no clear D. V gave up 8 bases and J gave up 7 bases, with 15 bases separating them. Per germline, CDR1 LGHDT and CDR2 YNNKEL (reference sequence). The CDR3 is 13 amino acids.

The chain carries TRBV9 and TRBJ2-1, with 8 positions matching TRBD2. The ends lost 3 bases at V and 5 bases at J; junction bases unmatched: 4. The CDR3 is made up of 14 amino acids. The germline gives CDR1 SGDLS, CDR2 YYNGEE. The CDR3 nucleotides read TGTGCCAGCAGCGCCGGGACTAGAGACAATGAGCAGTTCTTC. Translating it yields CASSAGTRDNEQFF.

The DNA for the CDR3 is TGTGCCAGCAGCCGGGGGAGTTCGGAGCTGTTTTTT. Amino acids: CASSRGSSELFF. The rearrangement links TRBV27 to TRBJ2-2; tentatively, D is TRBD2 (6 bases). CDR3 size: 12 residues. Per the germline V gene, CDR1 is MNHEY and CDR2 is SMNVEV (reference sequence). Between the trimmed V and J ends, which lost 6 bases and 10 bases, there was a span of 12 bases.

This clonotype has a count of ten or more. The chain joins TRBV5-1 to TRBJ2-1; 10 nucleotides align to TRBD1. V shed 4 bases and J 9 bases; nucleotides not matched to a gene: 7. Germline loops: CDR1 SGHRS, CDR2 YFSETQ. The CDR3 extends over 14 amino acids. The DNA of the CDR3 is TGCGCCAGCAGCGGACAGGGGGGAGAAGGTGAGCAGTTCTTC. Its protein product is CASSGQGGEGEQFF.

This chain uses TRBV5-8 with TRBJ2-3; TRBD2 is a possible D gene (6 bases). V was cut by 0 bases and J by 2 bases, with 13 bases left in between. The CDR3 is made up of 16 amino acids. CDR1 is SGHTS and CDR2 is YDEGEE in the germline V gene. The CDR3 reads CASSLAGLSLTDTQYF. The CDR3 DNA reads as TGTGCCAGCAGCTTGGCGGGACTTTCTCTCACAGATACGCAGTATTTT.

The chain combines TRBV18 with TRBJ1-1; D not certain. Germline CDR1 and CDR2: KGHSH and LQKENI. V was trimmed by 3 bases and J by 3 bases, leaving 11 bases between them. The CDR3 has 14 amino acids. The CDR3 bases are TGTGCCAGCTCACCGATATACGGGGACACTGAAGCTTTCTTT. Amino acid sequence: CASSPIYGDTEAFF.

This clonotype was detected a few times. This rearrangement joins TRBV10-3 to TRBJ1-2, with D possibly TRBD1 on 5 matching bases. The V end was cut by 8 bases, the J end by 1 base, with 8 bases between. This CDR3 has 12 amino acids. Germline-derived CDR1 and CDR2 are ENHRY and SYGVKD. CDR3 protein: CAIGTGNYGYTF. The CDR3 DNA sequence: TGTGCCATCGGGACTGGTAACTATGGCTACACCTTC.

The V call is TRBV12-3 or TRBV12-4, the J call TRBJ2-1, with 8 bases lining up with TRBD2. The CDR3 consists of 15 residues. With 5 bases clipped from V and 10 bases from J, the junction kept 13 bases outside the gene matches. The chain's CDR3 is CASSRLAMTLEEQFF. CDR3 sequence (DNA): TGTGCCAGCAGTCGACTAGCGATGACCCTGGAAGAGCAGTTCTTC.

The CDR3: CASSPTWGEVDTEAFF. The CDR3 nucleotides are TGTGCCAGCAGCCCCACCTGGGGGGAGGTAGACACTGAAGCTTTCTTT. This chain connects TRBV3-1 to TRBJ1-1; D is perhaps TRBD1 (5 bases). This CDR3 is 16 amino acids long. The V and J ends lost 4 bases and 3 bases respectively, with 18 bases between them. Germline V gene lookup returns CDR1 LGHDT and CDR2 YNNKEL (reference sequence).

The chain recombines TRBV9 with TRBJ2-6, with 8 bases identical to TRBD1. Germline CDR1 SGDLS, CDR2 YYNGEE. V lost 0 bases to trimming and J lost 0 bases; unmatched junction nucleotides: 5. There are 18 residues in the CDR3. CDR3 sequence: CASSVGDRTYSGANVLTF. The CDR3, as DNA: TGTGCCAGCAGCGTAGGGGACAGGACATACTCTGGGGCCAACGTCCTGACTTTC.